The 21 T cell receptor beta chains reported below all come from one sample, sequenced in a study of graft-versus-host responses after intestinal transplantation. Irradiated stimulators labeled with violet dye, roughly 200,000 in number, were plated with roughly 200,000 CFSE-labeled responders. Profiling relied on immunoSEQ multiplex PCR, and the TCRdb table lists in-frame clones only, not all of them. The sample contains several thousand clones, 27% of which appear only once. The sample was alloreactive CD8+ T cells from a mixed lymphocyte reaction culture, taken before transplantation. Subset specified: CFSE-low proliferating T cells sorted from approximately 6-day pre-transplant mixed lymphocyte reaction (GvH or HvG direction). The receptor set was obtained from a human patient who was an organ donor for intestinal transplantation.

CDR3 residues: CASSLPGQGEEKLFF. As DNA, the CDR3 is TGTGCCAGCAGCTTGCCCGGACAGGGGGAGGAAAAACTGTTTTTT. The genes are TRBV5-4 and TRBJ1-4; 10 bases line up with TRBD1. CDR1 is SGHNT, CDR2 YYREEE, per germline (reference sequence). V was clipped by 1 base and J by 8 bases; unmatched bases: 5. This CDR3 comprises 15 residues. Based on the CDR3 plus reference TRBV5-4 and TRBJ1-4, the full variable domain is ETGVTQSPTHLIKTRGQQVTLRCSSQSGHNTVSWYQQALGQGPQFIFQYYREEENGRGNFPPRFSGLQFPNYSSELNVNALELDDSALYLCASSLPGQGEEKLFFGSGTQLSVL.

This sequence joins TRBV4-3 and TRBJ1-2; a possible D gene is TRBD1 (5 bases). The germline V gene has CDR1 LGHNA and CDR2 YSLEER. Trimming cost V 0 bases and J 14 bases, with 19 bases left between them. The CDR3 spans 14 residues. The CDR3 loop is CASSQEIWGEGGTF. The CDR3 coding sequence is TGCGCCAGCAGCCAAGAAATTTGGGGGGAAGGCGGAACCTTC.

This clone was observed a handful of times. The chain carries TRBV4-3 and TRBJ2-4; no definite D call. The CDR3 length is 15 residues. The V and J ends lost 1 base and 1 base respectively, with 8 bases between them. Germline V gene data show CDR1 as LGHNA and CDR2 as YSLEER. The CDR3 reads CASSQVAGAKNIQYF. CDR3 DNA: TGCGCCAGCAGCCAAGTTGCCGGGGCCAAAAACATTCAGTACTTC.

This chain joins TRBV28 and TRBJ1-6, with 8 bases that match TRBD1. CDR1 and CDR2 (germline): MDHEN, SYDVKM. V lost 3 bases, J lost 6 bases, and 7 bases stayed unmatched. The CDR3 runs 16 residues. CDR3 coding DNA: TGTGCCAGCAGTTTCCGGACAGGGCAATCTAATTCACCCCTCCACTTT. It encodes CASSFRTGQSNSPLHF.

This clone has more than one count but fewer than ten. The CDR3 DNA reads TGTGCCAGCAGTGACTCGGGACAGGGCCTTTCTGGGGCCAACGTCCTGACTTTC. This sequence encodes CASSDSGQGLSGANVLTF. The rearrangement links TRBV6-4 to TRBJ2-6; 9 bases fit TRBD1. V shed 0 bases and J 1 base; nucleotides not matched to a gene: 4. This CDR3 region has 18 residues. CDR1 is MRHNA and CDR2 is SNTAGT in the germline V gene.

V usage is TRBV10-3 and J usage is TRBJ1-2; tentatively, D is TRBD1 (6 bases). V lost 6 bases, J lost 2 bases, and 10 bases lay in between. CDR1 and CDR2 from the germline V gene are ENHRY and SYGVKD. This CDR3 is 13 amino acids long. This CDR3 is CAISWGRNYGYTF. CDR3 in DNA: TGTGCCATCAGCTGGGGGCGGAACTATGGCTACACCTTC.

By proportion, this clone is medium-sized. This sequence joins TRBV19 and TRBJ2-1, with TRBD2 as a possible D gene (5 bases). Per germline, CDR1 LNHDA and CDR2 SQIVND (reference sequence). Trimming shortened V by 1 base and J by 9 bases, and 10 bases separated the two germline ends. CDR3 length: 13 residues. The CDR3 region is CASSIGRVSEQFF. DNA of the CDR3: TGTGCCAGTAGTATAGGGCGGGTGAGTGAGCAGTTCTTC.

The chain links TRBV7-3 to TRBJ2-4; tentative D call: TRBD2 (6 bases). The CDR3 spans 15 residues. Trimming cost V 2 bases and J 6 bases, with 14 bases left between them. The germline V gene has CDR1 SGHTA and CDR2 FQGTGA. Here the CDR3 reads CASSLSGPRGNIQYF. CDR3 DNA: TGTGCCAGCAGCTTATCAGGTCCGCGGGGAAACATTCAGTACTTC.

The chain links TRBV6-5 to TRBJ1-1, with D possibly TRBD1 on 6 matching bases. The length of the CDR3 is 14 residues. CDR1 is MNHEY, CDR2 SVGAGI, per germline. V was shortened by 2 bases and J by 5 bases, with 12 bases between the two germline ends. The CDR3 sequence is CASSYQGKGTEAFF. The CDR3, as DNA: TGTGCCAGCAGTTACCAGGGGAAGGGAACTGAAGCTTTCTTT.

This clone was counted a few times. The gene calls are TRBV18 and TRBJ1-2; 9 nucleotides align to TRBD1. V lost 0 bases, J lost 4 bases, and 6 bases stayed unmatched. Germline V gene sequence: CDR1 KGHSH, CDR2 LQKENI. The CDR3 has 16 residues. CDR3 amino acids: CASSPPWDRVGYGYTF. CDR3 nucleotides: TGTGCCAGCTCACCACCCTGGGACAGGGTTGGCTATGGCTACACCTTC.

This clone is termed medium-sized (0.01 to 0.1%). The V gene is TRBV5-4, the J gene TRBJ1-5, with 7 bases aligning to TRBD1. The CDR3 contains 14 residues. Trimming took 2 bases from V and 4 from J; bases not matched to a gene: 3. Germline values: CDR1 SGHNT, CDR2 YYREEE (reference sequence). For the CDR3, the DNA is TGTGCCAGCAGCTTCCAGGGGGGAAATCAGCCCCAGCATTTT. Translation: CASSFQGGNQPQHF.

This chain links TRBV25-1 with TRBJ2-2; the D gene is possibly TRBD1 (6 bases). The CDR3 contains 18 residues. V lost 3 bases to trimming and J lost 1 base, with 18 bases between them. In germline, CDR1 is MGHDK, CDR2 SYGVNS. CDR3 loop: CASSEYPRGRENTGELFF. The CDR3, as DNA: TGTGCCAGCAGTGAGTATCCCAGGGGACGGGAGAACACCGGGGAGCTGTTTTTT.

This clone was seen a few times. Here the CDR3 DNA reads TGTGCCAGCAGTCGGACTAGCGGGGGACTAGATACGCAGTATTTT. Translating it yields CASSRTSGGLDTQYF. The J gene is TRBJ2-3, the V gene TRBV6-5; 13 positions agree with TRBD2. The CDR3 is made up of 15 amino acids. The germline CDR1 and CDR2 sequences are MNHEY and SVGAGI. V shed 5 bases, J shed 5 bases, and the junction held 4 bases outside the gene matches.

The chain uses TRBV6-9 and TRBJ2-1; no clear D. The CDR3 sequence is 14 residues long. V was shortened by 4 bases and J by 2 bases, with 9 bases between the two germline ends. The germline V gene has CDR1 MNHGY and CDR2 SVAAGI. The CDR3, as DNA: TGTGCCAGCAGTTTTACAGCTACCTACAATGAGCAGTTCTTC. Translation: CASSFTATYNEQFF.

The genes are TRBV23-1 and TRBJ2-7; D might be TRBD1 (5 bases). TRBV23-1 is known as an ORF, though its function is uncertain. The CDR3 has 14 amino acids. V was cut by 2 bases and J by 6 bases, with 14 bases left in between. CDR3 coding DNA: TGCGCCAGCAGTCAACCCCGGGCCAGGGCCGAGCAGTACGTC. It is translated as CASSQPRARAEQYV.

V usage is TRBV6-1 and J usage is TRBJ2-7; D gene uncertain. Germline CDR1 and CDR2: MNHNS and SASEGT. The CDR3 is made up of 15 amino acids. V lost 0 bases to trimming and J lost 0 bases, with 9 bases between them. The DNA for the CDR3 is TGTGCCAGCAGTGAAGCTCATCCTAGCTCCTACGAGCAGTACGTC. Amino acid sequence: CASSEAHPSSYEQYV.

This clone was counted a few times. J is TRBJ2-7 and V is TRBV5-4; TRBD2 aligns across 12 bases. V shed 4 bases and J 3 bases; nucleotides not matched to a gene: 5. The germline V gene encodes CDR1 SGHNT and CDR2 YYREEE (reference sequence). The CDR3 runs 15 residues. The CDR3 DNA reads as TGTGCCAGCAGCGGCGGACTAGCGGGGAACTACGAGCAGTACGTC. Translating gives CASSGGLAGNYEQYV.

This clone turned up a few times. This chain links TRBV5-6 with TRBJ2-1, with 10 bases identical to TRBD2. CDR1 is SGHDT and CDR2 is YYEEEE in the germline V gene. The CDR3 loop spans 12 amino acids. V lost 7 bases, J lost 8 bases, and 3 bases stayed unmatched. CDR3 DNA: TGTGCCAGCGGACTAGCGGTCGATGAGCAGTTCTTC. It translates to CASGLAVDEQFF.

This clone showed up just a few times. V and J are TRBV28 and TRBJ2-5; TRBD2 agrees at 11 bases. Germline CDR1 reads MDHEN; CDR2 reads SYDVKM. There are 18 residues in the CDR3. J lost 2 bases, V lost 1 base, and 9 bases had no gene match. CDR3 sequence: CASSLFLRASGGQETQYF. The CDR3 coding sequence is TGTGCCAGCAGTTTATTTCTTAGGGCTAGCGGGGGGCAAGAGACCCAGTACTTC.

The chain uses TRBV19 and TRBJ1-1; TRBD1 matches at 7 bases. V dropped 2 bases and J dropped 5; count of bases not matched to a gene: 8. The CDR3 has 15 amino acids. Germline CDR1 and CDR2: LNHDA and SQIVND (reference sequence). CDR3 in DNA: TGTGCCAGTAGTATAAGGACAGGCCGGATAACTGAAGCTTTCTTT. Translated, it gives CASSIRTGRITEAFF.

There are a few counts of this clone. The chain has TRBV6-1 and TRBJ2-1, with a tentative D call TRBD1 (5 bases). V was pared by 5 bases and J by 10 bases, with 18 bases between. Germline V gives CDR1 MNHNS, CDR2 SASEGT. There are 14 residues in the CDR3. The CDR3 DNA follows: TGTGCCAGCAGTTATGGGCCCAGGGATCGCGAGCAGTTCTTC. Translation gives CASSYGPRDREQFF.